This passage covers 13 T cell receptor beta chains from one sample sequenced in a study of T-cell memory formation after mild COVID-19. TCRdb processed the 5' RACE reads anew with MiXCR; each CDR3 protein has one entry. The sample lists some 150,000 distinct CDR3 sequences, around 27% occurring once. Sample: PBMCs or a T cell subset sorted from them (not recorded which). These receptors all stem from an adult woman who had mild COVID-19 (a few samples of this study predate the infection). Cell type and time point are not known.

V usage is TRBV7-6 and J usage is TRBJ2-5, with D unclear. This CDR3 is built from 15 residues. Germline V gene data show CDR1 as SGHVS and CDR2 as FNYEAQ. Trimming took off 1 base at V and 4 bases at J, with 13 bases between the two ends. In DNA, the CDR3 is TGTGCCAGCAGCTTAGTCCGTTATCGGGTAGAGACCCAGTACTTC. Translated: CASSLVRYRVETQYF.

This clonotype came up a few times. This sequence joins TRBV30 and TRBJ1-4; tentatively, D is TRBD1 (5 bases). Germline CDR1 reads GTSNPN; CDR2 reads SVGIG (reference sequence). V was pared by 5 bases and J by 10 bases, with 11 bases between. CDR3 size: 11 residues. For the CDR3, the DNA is TGTGCCTGGGGGGGAGAAAGAAAACTGTTTTTT. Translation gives CAWGGERKLFF.

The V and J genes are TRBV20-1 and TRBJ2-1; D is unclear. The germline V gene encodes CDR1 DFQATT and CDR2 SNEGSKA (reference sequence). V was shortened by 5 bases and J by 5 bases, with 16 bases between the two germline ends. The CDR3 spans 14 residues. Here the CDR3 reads CSAPGPPNNNEQFF. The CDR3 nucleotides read TGCAGTGCTCCCGGGCCCCCCAACAACAATGAGCAGTTCTTC.

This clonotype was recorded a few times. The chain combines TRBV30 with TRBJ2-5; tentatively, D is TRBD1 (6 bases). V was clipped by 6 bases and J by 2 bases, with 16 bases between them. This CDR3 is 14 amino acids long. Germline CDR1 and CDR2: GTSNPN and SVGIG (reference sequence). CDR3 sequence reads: CACVHRAEQETQYF. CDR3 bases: TGTGCCTGCGTGCACAGGGCTGAACAAGAGACCCAGTACTTC.

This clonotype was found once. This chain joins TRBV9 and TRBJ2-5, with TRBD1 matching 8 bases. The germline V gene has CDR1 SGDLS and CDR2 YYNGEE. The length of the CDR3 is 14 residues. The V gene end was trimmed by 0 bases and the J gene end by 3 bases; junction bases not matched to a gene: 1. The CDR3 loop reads CASSVEQGEETQYF. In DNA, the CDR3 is TGTGCCAGCAGCGTAGAACAGGGGGAAGAGACCCAGTACTTC.

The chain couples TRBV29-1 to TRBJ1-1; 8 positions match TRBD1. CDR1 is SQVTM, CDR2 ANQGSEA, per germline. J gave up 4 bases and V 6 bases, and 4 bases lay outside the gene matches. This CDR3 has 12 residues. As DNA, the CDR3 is TGCAGCGTCCCAACAGGGGGCACTGAAGCTTTCTTT. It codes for CSVPTGGTEAFF. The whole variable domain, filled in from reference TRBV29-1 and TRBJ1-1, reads SAVISQKPSRDICQRGTSLTIQCQVDSQVTMMFWYRQQPGQSLTLIATANQGSEATYESGFVIDKFPISRPNLTFSTLTVSNMSPEDSSIYLCSVPTGGTEAFFGQGTRLTVV.

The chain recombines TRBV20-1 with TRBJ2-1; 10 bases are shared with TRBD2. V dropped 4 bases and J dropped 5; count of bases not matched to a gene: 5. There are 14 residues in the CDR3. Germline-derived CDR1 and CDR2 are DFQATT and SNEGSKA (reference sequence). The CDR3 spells CSATGTSANNEQFF. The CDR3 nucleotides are TGCAGTGCTACCGGGACTAGCGCTAACAATGAGCAGTTCTTC.

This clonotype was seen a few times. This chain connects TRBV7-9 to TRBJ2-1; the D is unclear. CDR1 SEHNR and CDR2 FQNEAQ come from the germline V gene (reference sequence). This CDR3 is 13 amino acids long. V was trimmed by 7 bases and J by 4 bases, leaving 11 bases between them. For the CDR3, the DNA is TGTGCCAGCACCAGGATAGAATACAATGAGCAGTTCTTC. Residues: CASTRIEYNEQFF.

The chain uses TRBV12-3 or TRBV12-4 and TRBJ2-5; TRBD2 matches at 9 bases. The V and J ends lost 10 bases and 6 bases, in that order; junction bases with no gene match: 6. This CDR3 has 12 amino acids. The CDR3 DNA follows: TGTGCCACCAAGGGACTAGCAAAGACCCAGTACTTC. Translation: CATKGLAKTQYF.

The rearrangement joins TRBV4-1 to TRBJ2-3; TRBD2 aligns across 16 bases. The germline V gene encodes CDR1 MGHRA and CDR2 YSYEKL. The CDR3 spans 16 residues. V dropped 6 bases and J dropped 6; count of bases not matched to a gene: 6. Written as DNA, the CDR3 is TGCGCCAGCAGTTCCGGGACTAGCGGGAGGGGGGATACGCAGTATTTT. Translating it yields CASSSGTSGRGDTQYF.

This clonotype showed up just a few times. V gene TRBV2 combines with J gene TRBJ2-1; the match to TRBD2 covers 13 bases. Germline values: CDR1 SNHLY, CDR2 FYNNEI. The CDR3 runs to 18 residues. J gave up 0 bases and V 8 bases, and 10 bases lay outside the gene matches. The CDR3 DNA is TGTGCCAGCCCACTAGGGACTAGCGGGATCCTCTCCTACAATGAGCAGTTCTTC. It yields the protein CASPLGTSGILSYNEQFF.

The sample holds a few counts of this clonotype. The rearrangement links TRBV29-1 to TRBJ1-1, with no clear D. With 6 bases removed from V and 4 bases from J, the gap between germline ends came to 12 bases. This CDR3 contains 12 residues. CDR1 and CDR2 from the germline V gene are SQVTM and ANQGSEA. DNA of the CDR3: TGCAGCGTCCGAGAAGGACTCACTGAAGCTTTCTTT. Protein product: CSVREGLTEAFF.

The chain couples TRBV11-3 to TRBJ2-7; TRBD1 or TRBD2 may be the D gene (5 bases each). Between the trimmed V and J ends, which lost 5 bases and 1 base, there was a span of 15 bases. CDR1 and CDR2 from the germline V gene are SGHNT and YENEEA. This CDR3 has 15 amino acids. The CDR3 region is CASSPRDDSSYEQYF. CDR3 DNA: TGTGCCAGCAGCCCCCGGGACGATTCTTCCTACGAGCAGTACTTC.